What follows is one T cell receptor beta chain and its context. The record originates from a study of T cell responses to AZD1222 COVID-19 vaccine. The repertoire was sequenced with immunoSEQ multiplex PCR; TCRdb's copy has only in-frame clones and lacks some. The repertoire includes approximately 74,000 clones, approximately 90% of them detected once, and about 2.7% sits in the top ten. The V gene's germline CDR1 is MDHEN and CDR2 SYDVKM. With 10 bases removed from V and 0 bases from J, the gap between germline ends came to 12 bases. The CDR3 loop spans 13 amino acids. Sequences were derived from peripheral blood, sampled on day 0 of AZD1222 vaccination. V usage is TRBV28 and J usage is TRBJ1-2; possibly TRBD1 for D (6 bases). The clonotype was recovered from an adult in good health. In DNA form, the CDR3 reads TGTGCCACCCAGGACAGAGCTAACTATGGCTACACCTTC. Its translation: CATQDRANYGYTF.